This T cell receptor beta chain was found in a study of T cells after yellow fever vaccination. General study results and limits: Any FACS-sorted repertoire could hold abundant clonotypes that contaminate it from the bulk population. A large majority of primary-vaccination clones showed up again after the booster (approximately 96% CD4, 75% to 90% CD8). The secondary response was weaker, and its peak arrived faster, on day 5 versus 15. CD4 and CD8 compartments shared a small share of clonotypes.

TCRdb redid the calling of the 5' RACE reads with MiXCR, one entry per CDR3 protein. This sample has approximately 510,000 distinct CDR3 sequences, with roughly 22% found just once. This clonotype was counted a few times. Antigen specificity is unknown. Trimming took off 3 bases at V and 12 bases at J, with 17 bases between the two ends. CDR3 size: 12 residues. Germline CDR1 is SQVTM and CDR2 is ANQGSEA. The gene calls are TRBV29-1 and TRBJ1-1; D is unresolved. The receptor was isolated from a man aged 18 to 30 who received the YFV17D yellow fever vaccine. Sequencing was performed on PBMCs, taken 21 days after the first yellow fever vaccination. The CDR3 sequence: CSVDDWSQLPFF. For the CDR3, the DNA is TGCAGCGTTGATGACTGGTCCCAGCTGCCTTTCTTT.